The 27 T cell receptor beta chains in this list originate from one sample, sequenced in a study of blood T cells in healthy people across ages. Then a second PCR, running about 6 to 12 cycles, was carried out with a sample-barcoded 5' primer and a J-beta primer mix. In TCRdb, the 5' RACE reads were re-called with MiXCR into one record per CDR3 protein. The sample shows 600,000 to 650,000 distinct CDR3 sequences, 58% of them seen only once. Material: blood. These receptors were taken from a man aged 60-69 years in good health.

In this sample, this clonotype turned up a few times. The chain has TRBV7-9 and TRBJ2-3; D possibly matches TRBD1 or TRBD2 (5 bases each). V lost 4 bases and J lost 4, with 9 bases in between. The CDR3 is made up of 13 amino acids. Germline assignment: CDR1 SEHNR and CDR2 FQNEAQ (reference sequence). CDR3 sequence: CASSSGTPDTQYF. As DNA, the CDR3 is TGTGCCAGCAGCTCCGGGACCCCAGATACGCAGTATTTT.

The chain carries TRBV20-1 and TRBJ2-5, with TRBD2 matching over 10 bases. The CDR3 spans 14 residues. CDR1 DFQATT and CDR2 SNEGSKA come from the germline V gene (reference sequence). V lost 7 bases to trimming and J lost 4 bases; unmatched junction nucleotides: 9. The CDR3 is CSVFSGGGRETQYF. The CDR3 nucleotides are TGCAGTGTATTCAGCGGGGGGGGTCGAGAGACCCAGTACTTC.

The rearrangement uses TRBV12-3 or TRBV12-4 and TRBJ2-3; no firm D call. There are 14 residues in the CDR3. Trimming cost V 8 bases and J 0 bases, with 12 bases left between them. The CDR3, as DNA: TGTGCCAGCCATCTGCCGGGTAGCACAGATACGCAGTATTTT. The encoded protein is CASHLPGSTDTQYF.

This clonotype was observed a few times. This chain connects TRBV15 to TRBJ2-7; weak D call: TRBD1 (6 bases). The CDR3 is 13 residues long. Trimming took 8 bases from V and 0 from J, leaving 11 bases between them. Per the germline V gene, CDR1 is LNHNV and CDR2 is YYDKDF (reference sequence). Here the CDR3 reads CATAQGRSYEQYF. Here the CDR3 DNA reads TGTGCCACCGCACAGGGTCGCTCCTACGAGCAGTACTTC.

This clonotype occurred a few times. The chain couples TRBV14 to TRBJ2-3, with 8 bases that match TRBD1. V dropped 4 bases and J dropped 4; count of bases not matched to a gene: 4. This CDR3 has 14 amino acids. The germline gives CDR1 SGHDN, CDR2 FVKESK. The CDR3 DNA follows: TGTGCCAGCAGCCCGGACAGGGTCGCAGATACGCAGTATTTT. It codes for CASSPDRVADTQYF.

V is TRBV6-6 and J is TRBJ1-5, with D tentatively TRBD1 (5 bases). V lost 3 bases and J 7 bases, leaving 19 bases between the germline ends. This CDR3 is 16 amino acids long. The germline CDR1 and CDR2 sequences are MNHNY and SVGAGI (reference sequence). In DNA, the CDR3 is TGTGCCAGCAGTTATGTCATTCGGACATCAGGACAGCCCCAGCATTTT. Residues: CASSYVIRTSGQPQHF.

This chain joins TRBV5-1 and TRBJ2-5; tentative D call: TRBD1 (6 bases). The J call may be wrong; the DNA end is better matched by TRBJ2-7. Germline V gene data show CDR1 as SGHRS and CDR2 as YFSETQ. The CDR3 totals 15 residues. CDR3: CASRQGLQPVYEQYF. As DNA, the CDR3 is TGCGCCAGCAGACAGGGTTTACAACCAGTTTACGAGCAGTACTTC.

The chain employs TRBV21-1 and TRBJ2-3; the table calls TRBD1, which could not be checked here. TRBV21-1 is described as a pseudogene. The CDR3 sequence is 15 residues long. CDR3 loop: CATPPLRRLTDTQYF. The DNA for the CDR3 is TGTGCCACCCCACCCCTTAGACGGCTCACAGATACACAGTATTTT.

The genes are TRBV29-1 and TRBJ1-1; D not certain. Trimming left V 2 bases short and J 3 bases short, with 10 bases between. CDR1 is SQVTM and CDR2 is ANQGSEA in the germline V gene. The CDR3 sequence is 13 residues long. CDR3 in DNA: TGCAGCGTTGAATGGGAGCTTGACACTGAAGCTTTCTTT. Amino acids: CSVEWELDTEAFF.

The V and J genes are TRBV29-1 and TRBJ2-7; D is unresolved. This CDR3 comprises 12 residues. Germline V gene sequence: CDR1 SQVTM, CDR2 ANQGSEA. V was shortened by 4 bases and J by 2 bases, with 9 bases between the two germline ends. The CDR3 sequence: CSVVGWAYEQYF. In nucleotides, the CDR3 is TGCAGCGTTGTAGGGTGGGCCTACGAGCAGTACTTC.

CDR3 nucleotide sequence: TGTGCCAGCAGTTACTTGGGATCGGGCTTCTATGGCTACACCTTC. Translated, it gives CASSYLGSGFYGYTF. V is TRBV6-5 and J is TRBJ1-2, with no clear D. Germline V gene lookup returns CDR1 MNHEY and CDR2 SVGAGI. V dropped 1 base and J dropped 4 bases, with 13 bases sitting between them. The CDR3 is made up of 15 amino acids.

The rearrangement joins TRBV7-9 to TRBJ1-1; D gene uncertain. Germline lookup yields CDR1 SEHNR and CDR2 FQNEAQ (reference sequence). The germline V and J ends were trimmed by 5 bases and 6 bases, with 16 bases remaining between them. The CDR3 sequence is 14 residues long. CDR3 sequence reads: CASSNVGVTSEAFF. The CDR3 bases are TGTGCCAGCAGCAACGTCGGGGTTACCTCTGAAGCTTTCTTT.

This clonotype appeared a few times. J is TRBJ2-7 and V is TRBV2, with 14 nucleotides matching TRBD2. J lost 3 bases, V lost 8 bases, and 9 bases had no gene match. CDR1 is SNHLY, CDR2 FYNNEI, per germline. This CDR3 has 16 residues. CDR3 nucleotide sequence: TGTGCCAGCGCCCCGACTAGCGGGGGGGCTTTCTACGAGCAGTACTTC. It translates to CASAPTSGGAFYEQYF.

This clonotype was recorded only once. J is TRBJ2-1 and V is TRBV19; D ambiguous. This CDR3 is 14 amino acids long. Trimming shortened V by 7 bases and J by 0 bases, and 10 bases separated the two germline ends. The germline gives CDR1 LNHDA, CDR2 SQIVND (reference sequence). The CDR3 sequence: CASIFPSSYNEQFF. The DNA for the CDR3 is TGTGCCAGTATTTTTCCTAGCTCCTACAATGAGCAGTTCTTC.

This chain joins TRBV5-1 and TRBJ2-2, with D uncertain. Trimming pared 3 bases from V and 4 bases from J, leaving 16 bases between. Germline V gene sequence: CDR1 SGHRS, CDR2 YFSETQ. The CDR3 runs to 16 residues. Here the CDR3 DNA reads TGCGCCAGCAGCTCCGGAACCTATGTAGGCACCGGGGAGCTGTTTTTT. Translating it yields CASSSGTYVGTGELFF. Variable domain in full (rest from reference TRBV5-1 and TRBJ2-2): KAGVTQTPRYLIKTRGQQVTLSCSPISGHRSVSWYQQTPGQGLQFLFEYFSETQRNKGNFPGRFSGRQFSNSRSEMNVSTLELGDSALYLCASSSGTYVGTGELFFGEGSRLTVL.

The V call is TRBV20-1, the J call TRBJ2-6; possible D gene TRBD2, 5 bases. CDR3 length: 14 residues. Trimming stripped 3 bases from V and 2 bases from J, with 8 bases between. In germline, CDR1 is DFQATT, CDR2 SNEGSKA (reference sequence). This chain's CDR3 is CSARHGAGANVLTF. CDR3 DNA sequence: TGCAGTGCTAGGCACGGGGCTGGGGCCAACGTCCTGACTTTC.

This chain joins TRBV6-1 and TRBJ2-5; maybe TRBD2 (6 bases). V was pared by 6 bases and J by 2 bases, with 16 bases between. This CDR3 has 15 amino acids. Per germline, CDR1 MNHNS and CDR2 SASEGT. This chain's CDR3 is CASRVGGTLQETQYF. The DNA for the CDR3 is TGTGCCAGCAGGGTTGGGGGGACTCTACAAGAGACCCAGTACTTC.

The V gene is TRBV5-6, the J gene TRBJ1-2, with 7 nucleotides matching TRBD1. The V and J ends lost 4 bases and 4 bases, in that order; junction bases with no gene match: 13. The V gene's germline CDR1 is SGHDT and CDR2 YYEEEE. There are 16 residues in the CDR3. This chain's CDR3 is CASSPWTGPSPYGYTF. The CDR3 DNA sequence: TGTGCCAGCAGCCCGTGGACAGGACCAAGCCCCTATGGCTACACCTTC.

V is TRBV12-3 or TRBV12-4 and J is TRBJ1-6; perhaps TRBD1 as D (6 bases). V lost 6 bases to trimming and J lost 8 bases, with 14 bases between them. The CDR3 contains 14 residues. The CDR3 spells CASSRNPGDSPLHF. For the CDR3, the DNA is TGTGCCAGCAGCCGCAACCCAGGGGATTCACCCCTCCACTTT.

The V and J genes are TRBV29-1 and TRBJ2-1, with 9 bases lining up with TRBD1. The ends lost 8 bases at V and 9 bases at J; junction bases unmatched: 2. CDR1 and CDR2 (germline): SQVTM, ANQGSEA. CDR3 length equals 10 residues. DNA for the CDR3: TGCAGCACAGGGGGCAGTGAGCAGTTCTTC. Amino acid sequence: CSTGGSEQFF.

The rearrangement joins TRBV9 to TRBJ1-2, with a weak D call TRBD1 (5 bases). Deletions cut 4 bases from V and 6 bases from J, with 19 bases between. Germline CDR1 is SGDLS and CDR2 is YYNGEE. The CDR3 contains 15 residues. CDR3 nucleotide sequence: TGTGCCAGCAGCACACACGACAGCTTGAGCCATGGCTACACCTTC. It yields the protein CASSTHDSLSHGYTF. The full variable domain, completed using reference TRBV9 and TRBJ1-2, is DSGVTQTPKHLITATGQRVTLRCSPRSGDLSVYWYQQSLDQGLQFLIQYYNGEERAKGNILERFSAQQFPDLHSELNLSSLELGDSALYFCASSTHDSLSHGYTFGSGTRLTVV.

This clonotype showed up just a few times. This chain uses TRBV5-4 with TRBJ1-2, with TRBD1 identical over 9 bases. The CDR3 extends over 15 amino acids. Germline CDR1 is SGHNT and CDR2 is YYREEE (reference sequence). V was clipped by 6 bases and J by 4 bases; unmatched bases: 10. The CDR3 DNA sequence: TGTGCCAGCACTCCGGGACAGGGACCTGGCTATGGCTACACCTTC. Translation: CASTPGQGPGYGYTF.

This chain links TRBV10-3 with TRBJ2-5; D may be TRBD2 (6 bases). Deletions cut 2 bases from V and 4 bases from J, with 8 bases between. The length of the CDR3 is 13 residues. Germline-derived CDR1 and CDR2 are ENHRY and SYGVKD. The CDR3 DNA follows: TGTGCCATCAGTGAGGCCGGGGGAGAGACCCAGTACTTC. This codes for CAISEAGGETQYF.

Only a few counts were recorded for this clonotype. This chain connects TRBV27 to TRBJ2-4, with unresolved D. The CDR3 runs 9 residues. Trimming left V 9 bases short and J 8 bases short, with 5 bases between. Germline CDR1 MNHEY, CDR2 SMNVEV (reference sequence). The CDR3 region has the DNA TGTGCCAGATGTGACATTCAGTACTTC. Its protein product is CARCDIQYF.

The count of this clonotype is one. The genes are TRBV7-9 and TRBJ1-2, with 9 bases identical to TRBD1. CDR1 is SEHNR and CDR2 is FQNEAQ in the germline V gene (reference sequence). The CDR3 length is 16 residues. The V and J ends lost 3 bases and 0 bases, in that order; junction bases with no gene match: 5. The CDR3 here is CASSLGQGLSNYGYTF. CDR3 DNA: TGTGCCAGCAGCTTGGGACAGGGCCTCTCTAACTATGGCTACACCTTC.

Worth noting for this clonotype: A much bigger clone sits one base away, suggesting this may be a read error. This sequence joins TRBV4-1 and TRBJ2-1; 11 bases are shared with TRBD2. TRBJ2-7 explains the end of the DNA better; the J call may be wrong. This CDR3 contains 18 residues. The V gene's germline CDR1 is MGHRA and CDR2 YSYEKL. The CDR3 protein is CASSQVDSGGASYNEQYF. CDR3 nucleotides: TGCGCCAGCAGCCAAGTGGATAGCGGGGGGGCCTCCTACAATGAGCAGTACTTC.

The sample holds a few counts of this clonotype. The chain is built from TRBV11-2 and TRBJ2-5; 8 positions agree with TRBD2. The CDR3 spans 13 residues. Germline CDR1 is SGHAT and CDR2 is FQNNGV. Unmatched junction bases numbered 3, after V lost 5 bases and J lost 4 bases. The CDR3 DNA is TGTGCCAGCAGCCAGACTAGCGCAGAGACCCAGTACTTC. Encoded protein: CASSQTSAETQYF.